The source of this T cell receptor beta chain is a study of T cells in localized non-small cell lung cancer. Germline assignment: CDR1 MNHEY and CDR2 SVGAGI. The CDR3 consists of 12 residues. The germline V and J ends were trimmed by 2 bases and 10 bases, with 8 bases remaining between them. Assay: immunoSEQ multiplex PCR; the TCRdb copy retains only in-frame clones and omits some. The sample has 25,000 to 30,000 clones, 65% to 85% seen once. This sequence was found in a man aged 40 to 69 with stage III lung adenocarcinoma. The sequencing here drew on peripheral blood mononuclear cells, taken before any cancer treatment. V usage is TRBV6-5 and J usage is TRBJ1-4; no firm D call. As DNA, the CDR3 is TGTGCCAGCAGTTACGGACGGGCAAAACTGTTTTTT. This gives the protein CASSYGRAKLFF.